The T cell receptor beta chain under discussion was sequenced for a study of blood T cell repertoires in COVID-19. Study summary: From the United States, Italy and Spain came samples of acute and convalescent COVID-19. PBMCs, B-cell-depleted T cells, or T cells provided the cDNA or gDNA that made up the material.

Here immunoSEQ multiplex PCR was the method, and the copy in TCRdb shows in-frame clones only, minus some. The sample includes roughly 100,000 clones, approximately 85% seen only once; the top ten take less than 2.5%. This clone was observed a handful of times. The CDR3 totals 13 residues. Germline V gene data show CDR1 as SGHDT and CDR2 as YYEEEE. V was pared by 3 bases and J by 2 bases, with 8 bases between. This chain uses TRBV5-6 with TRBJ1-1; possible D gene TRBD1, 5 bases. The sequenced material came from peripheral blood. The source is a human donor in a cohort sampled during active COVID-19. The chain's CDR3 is CASSWGGNTEAFF. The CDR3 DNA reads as TGTGCCAGCAGCTGGGGGGGAAACACTGAAGCTTTCTTT. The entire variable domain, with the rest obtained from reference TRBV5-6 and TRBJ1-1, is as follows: DAGVTQSPTHLIKTRGQQVTLRCSPKSGHDTVSWYQQALGQGPQFIFQYYEEEERQRGNFPDRFSGHQFPNYSSELNVNALLLGDSALYLCASSWGGNTEAFFGQGTRLTVV.